Described below is a single TCR beta chain sequence and its context. These data originate in a study of blood T cell repertoires in COVID-19. Study background: Whether acute or convalescent, the COVID-19 samples came from the United States, Italy and Spain. From T cells, B-cell-depleted T cells, or PBMCs came the material, which was cDNA or gDNA.

This CDR3 comprises 13 residues. Trimming removed 6 bases from V and 7 bases from J; junction bases left unmatched: 5. Methods used by the authors: Reference gene primer amplification gave nucleated cell count estimates. The table came from immunoSEQ multiplex PCR; TCRdb's copy has only in-frame clones and leaves some out. V, J and clone size derive from that table, while D and trimming were established from the DNA sequence. This table holds roughly 310,000 clones, 75% to 90% found once. The material sequenced was peripheral blood. The rearrangement joins TRBV12-3 or TRBV12-4 to TRBJ1-2, with 10 positions matching TRBD1. The TCR comes from a woman aged 25 to 39 with COVID-19, enrolled during active disease. CDR3 amino acids: CASRRTGGSGYTF. The DNA of the CDR3 is TGTGCCAGCAGACGGACAGGGGGAAGTGGCTACACCTTC.